The source of this TCR beta chain is a study of T cells after yellow fever vaccination. TCRdb independently ran MiXCR on the 5' RACE reads; one entry per CDR3 protein. The sample gives 450,000 to 550,000 distinct CDR3 sequences, 20% to 25% of which show up once; about 17% is in the top ten. The CDR3 is 14 amino acids. Germline CDR1 reads MNHNS; CDR2 reads SASEGT. Trimming pared 6 bases from V and 1 base from J, leaving 12 bases between. The sequence was collected from a young man who received the YFV17D yellow fever vaccine. Sequenced material: PBMCs, taken less than 25 days after the first yellow fever vaccination. This rearrangement joins TRBV6-1 to TRBJ2-5; no clear D. The CDR3 reads CASSQLLGQETQYF. In DNA, the CDR3 is TGTGCCAGCAGCCAACTTTTAGGCCAAGAGACCCAGTACTTC.